The rows below give T cell receptor beta chains drawn from one sample of a study of cytomegalovirus exposure and HLA in healthy donors. Sequenced by immunoSEQ multiplex PCR; TCRdb stores in-frame clones only, minus some. The table includes tens of thousands of clones, around 78% detected once. The sequenced sample was PBMCs. These receptors came from a female donor in good health and CMV-seronegative. Each CDR3 is given with its conserved first and last residue. A D gene is named only where the DNA matches it firmly. Only some rows state a clone size, as once, few, many or a class for expanded clones.

-,-,TRBV29-1,TRBJ1-2,CSALSGMGREGYTF,TGCAGCGCTCTTAGCGGTATGGGGAGAGAGGGCTACACCTTC
-,TRBD1,TRBV7-9,TRBJ1-2,CASSLAYRGGIPGYTF,TGTGCCAGCAGCTTAGCGTACAGGGGCGGAATTCCTGGCTACACCTTC
-,-,TRBV7-7,TRBJ1-6,CASSLAPGSPLHF,TGTGCTAGCAGCTTAGCGCCGGGTTCACCCCTCCACTTT
-,-,TRBV7-9,TRBJ2-7,CSSSPHPGEQYF,TGTTCCAGCAGCCCACACCCGGGCGAGCAGTACTTC
-,TRBD2,TRBV7-2,TRBJ2-1,CASSPRLAGGKNEQFF,TGTGCCAGCAGCCCCCGGCTAGCGGGGGGGAAAAATGAGCAGTTCTTC
-,TRBD1,TRBV15,TRBJ2-7,CATSRDKGAPYEQYF,TGTGCCACCAGCAGAGATAAGGGGGCTCCCTACGAGCAGTACTTC
-,-,TRBV21-1,TRBJ1-4,CASSVIRGIRTNEKLFF,TGTGCCAGCAGCGTCATACGGGGAATAAGGACTAATGAAAAACTGTTTTTT
-,-,TRBV7-8,TRBJ1-2,CASSYDGGNGYTF,TGTGCCAGCAGTTATGACGGAGGGAATGGCTACACCTTC
-,-,TRBV10-3,TRBJ1-2,CAISGGVAGEGGGYGYTF,TGTGCCATCAGTGGCGGCGTGGCAGGGGAGGGGGGCGGCTATGGCTACACCTTC
once,TRBD2,TRBV2,TRBJ2-4,CASSERRGGAGRNIQYF,TGTGCCAGCAGTGAGCGGCGCGGGGGGGCCGGTCGAAACATTCAGTACTTC
-,TRBD2,TRBV10-2,TRBJ2-7,CASSGTGGRTYEQYF,TGCGCCAGCAGTGGGACGGGGGGGCGGACCTACGAGCAGTACTTC
-,TRBD1,TRBV18,TRBJ1-5,CASSQMTGSNQPQHF,TGTGCCAGCTCACAAATGACAGGGAGCAATCAGCCCCAGCATTTT
once,-,TRBV5-1,TRBJ2-1,CASSLAILSSYNEQFF,TGCGCCAGCAGCTTGGCGATCCTGAGCTCCTACAATGAGCAGTTCTTC
-,TRBD1,TRBV5-1,TRBJ2-7,CASSSRQGRTYEQYF,TGCGCCAGCAGCTCTAGACAGGGACGGACCTACGAGCAGTACTTC
-,TRBD2,TRBV7-3,TRBJ2-1,CASSPSGGPVNEQFF,TGTGCCAGCAGCCCTAGCGGGGGGCCGGTGAATGAGCAGTTCTTC
-,TRBD1,TRBV19,TRBJ2-6,CASIGTGTGNVLTF,TGTGCCAGTATCGGTACCGGGACAGGGAACGTCCTGACTTTC
-,-,TRBV7-2,TRBJ1-2,CASSLVGQGNYGYTF,TGTGCCAGCAGCTTAGTAGGTCAGGGTAACTATGGCTACACCTTC
-,-,TRBV6-5,TRBJ1-1,CASNLQGNTEAFF,TGTGCCAGCAACCTACAGGGAAACACTGAAGCTTTCTTT
-,-,TRBV19,TRBJ1-5,CASSIKDYYSNQPQHF,TGTGCCAGTAGTATTAAGGATTACTATAGCAATCAGCCCCAGCATTTT
once,-,TRBV12-5,TRBJ2-2,CASGLGETGELFF,TGTGCTAGTGGTTTGGGCGAAACCGGGGAGCTGTTTTTT
-,TRBD1,TRBV7-9,TRBJ1-4,CASNSPGQGAANEKLFF,TGTGCCAGCAACTCCCCGGGACAGGGGGCAGCTAATGAAAAACTGTTTTTT
few,TRBD1,TRBV7-6,TRBJ2-7,CASSSYRGPEQYF,TGTGCCAGCAGCAGCTACAGGGGCCCCGAGCAGTACTTC
-,-,TRBV6-5,TRBJ1-1,CASSGRGAGDTEAFF,TGTGCCAGCAGCGGTCGGGGGGCCGGGGACACTGAAGCTTTCTTT
-,TRBD2,TRBV5-4,TRBJ2-3,CASSPSGYAGDTQYF,TGTGCCAGCAGCCCTAGCGGTTACGCGGGAGATACGCAGTATTTT
-,-,TRBV15,TRBJ1-5,CATSPPGSSNQPQHF,TGTGCCACCAGCCCGCCGGGGTCTAGCAATCAGCCCCAGCATTTT
few,-,TRBV6-5,TRBJ1-1,CASSYTRRAEAFF,TGTGCCAGCAGTTACACTCGCAGGGCTGAAGCTTTCTTT
-,TRBD1,TRBV7-8,TRBJ1-2,CASSPRDRDSYTF,TGTGCCAGCAGCCCCCGGGACAGGGATAGCTACACCTTC
-,TRBD2,TRBV27,TRBJ2-3,CASSLFQPGLGSTDTQYF,TGTGCCAGCAGTTTATTTCAACCGGGACTAGGGAGCACAGATACGCAGTATTTT
-,TRBD1,TRBV6-6,TRBJ1-2,CASSALTGGSYGYTF,TGTGCCAGCAGTGCATTAACAGGGGGCTCCTATGGCTACACCTTC
once,TRBD1,TRBV19,TRBJ2-3,CASSRRGTGGSTDTQYF,TGTGCCAGTAGTAGGAGAGGGACAGGGGGGAGCACAGATACGCAGTATTTT
-,-,TRBV12-5,TRBJ1-2,CASGLVLLGSLDYGYTF,TGTGCTAGTGGTTTGGTACTCCTAGGTTCGTTGGACTATGGCTACACCTTC
-,TRBD1,TRBV2,TRBJ1-4,CASSGQGATNEKLFF,TGTGCCAGCAGCGGACAGGGTGCAACTAATGAAAAACTGTTTTTT
once,-,TRBV7-2,TRBJ1-4,CASSLSGDRVEKLFF,TGTGCCAGCAGCTTATCGGGGGACCGCGTTGAAAAACTGTTTTTT
-,-,TRBV7-2,TRBJ1-4,CASSSASLRGEKLFF,TGTGCCAGCAGCTCCGCGTCCTTGAGAGGTGAAAAACTGTTTTTT
-,TRBD1,TRBV18,TRBJ2-7,CASSGTGVVPYEQYF,TGTGCCAGCTCCGGGACAGGGGTGGTCCCCTACGAGCAGTACTTC
-,-,TRBV28,TRBJ1-2,CASILQGSTSKGYTF,TGTGCCAGCATACTACAGGGTTCGACCTCAAAAGGCTACACCTTC
-,TRBD2,TRBV2,TRBJ2-5,CASRREGTSVAAQYF,TGTGCCAGCAGGCGCGAAGGGACTAGCGTCGCGGCCCAGTACTTC
-,-,TRBV5-4,TRBJ2-7,CASSPLLGGEQYF,TGTGCCAGCAGCCCGTTGCTCGGCGGCGAGCAGTACTTC
-,TRBD1,TRBV7-6,TRBJ1-1,CASSPGQGGTEAFF,TGTGCCAGCAGTCCGGGACAGGGAGGCACTGAAGCTTTCTTT
-,-,TRBV10-2,TRBJ1-1,CASGTSEGTEAFF,TGCGCCAGCGGCACATCCGAGGGCACTGAAGCTTTCTTT
-,-,TRBV5-1,TRBJ1-2,CASSPGQIYGYTF,TGCGCCAGCAGCCCCGGACAGATCTATGGCTACACCTTC
-,-,TRBV7-2,TRBJ1-5,CASSSRGEQPQHF,TGTGCCAGCAGCTCCAGAGGAGAACAGCCCCAGCATTTT
-,-,TRBV5-4,TRBJ1-3,CASRLQGSGNTIYF,TGTGCCAGCAGACTCCAGGGAAGCGGAAACACCATATATTTT
-,-,TRBV5-6,TRBJ1-3,CASSPGAGNTIYF,TGTGCCAGCAGCCCAGGGGCTGGAAACACCATATATTTT
-,-,TRBV5-8,TRBJ1-5,CASSLERGNSNQPQHF,TGTGCCAGCAGCCTCGAGAGAGGGAATAGCAATCAGCCCCAGCATTTT
-,TRBD1,TRBV7-2,TRBJ1-2,CASSLAGWSGGGGYTF,TGTGCCAGCAGCTTAGCGGGCTGGTCAGGGGGCGGCGGCTACACCTTC
-,TRBD1,TRBV19,TRBJ1-4,CASSLGQANEKLFF,TGTGCCAGTAGCCTGGGACAGGCGAATGAAAAACTGTTTTTT
-,TRBD2,TRBV7-2,TRBJ2-2,CASSLTGGAQLFF,TGTGCCAGCAGTTTAACGGGGGGGGCCCAGCTGTTTTTT